The rows below give T cell receptor beta chains drawn from one sample of a study of T cell changes during pregnancy in multiple sclerosis. The assay was immunoSEQ multiplex PCR, and TCRdb's table has in-frame clones only and misses some. The sample lists some 80,000 clones, 89% seen once, with 0.7% to 0.9% in the top ten. The source was peripheral blood, collected in the first trimester of pregnancy. The receptors derive from a female donor in good health, enrolled as a control in a pregnancy study. Each CDR3 is given with its conserved first and last residue. D genes are given only for firm matches. Clone size is given for some rows only: seen once, a few or many times, or a class if the clone is expanded.

-	TRBV19	TRBJ2-1	-	CASSLQGPNEQFF	TGTGCCAGTAGTCTACAGGGTCCCAATGAGCAGTTCTTC
-	TRBV23-1	TRBJ1-5	-	CASSQWPPHQPQHF	TGCGCCAGCAGTCAATGGCCCCCGCATCAGCCCCAGCATTTT
-	TRBV28	TRBJ1-1	-	CASSWRGTEAFF	TGTGCCAGCAGCTGGAGGGGCACTGAAGCTTTCTTT
TRBD1	TRBV7-9	TRBJ2-2	-	CASSLTGGISGELFF	TGTGCCAGCAGCTTAACAGGGGGGATCTCAGGGGAGCTGTTTTTT
TRBD1	TRBV2	TRBJ2-1	-	CASTDREGYNEQFF	TGTGCCAGTACGGACAGGGAAGGCTACAATGAGCAGTTCTTC
-	TRBV4-3	TRBJ1-2	-	CASSQASGQGPNYGYTF	TGCGCCAGCAGCCAAGCGTCAGGTCAGGGGCCCAACTATGGCTACACCTTC
TRBD2	TRBV10-3	TRBJ2-1	once	CAIRVTGLAGPSSYNEQFF	TGTGCCATCAGGGTTACGGGACTAGCGGGGCCAAGCTCCTACAATGAGCAGTTCTTC
-	TRBV15	TRBJ1-1	-	CATSRDRGNTEAFF	TGTGCCACCAGCAGAGATCGCGGGAACACTGAAGCTTTCTTT
-	TRBV7-9	TRBJ1-5	-	CASSLGDSNQPQHF	TGTGCCAGCAGCTTAGGCGATAGCAATCAGCCCCAGCATTTT
TRBD1	TRBV27	TRBJ1-1	-	CASSSGPGTGVGEAFF	TGTGCCAGCAGTTCTGGTCCCGGGACAGGGGTCGGTGAAGCTTTCTTT
-	TRBV19	TRBJ2-1	-	CASGGGTTYNEQFF	TGTGCCAGTGGCGGGGGCACGACCTACAATGAGCAGTTCTTC
-	TRBV19	TRBJ1-1	once	CASSIGSSETFF	TGTGCCAGTAGTATCGGGTCCTCGGAAACTTTCTTT
-	TRBV23-1	TRBJ1-1	-	CASNPTCSTEAFF	TGCGCCAGCAATCCCACCTGTAGCACTGAAGCTTTCTTT
TRBD1	TRBV5-6	TRBJ1-2	-	CASSPDNRGQRYGYTF	TGTGCCAGCAGCCCCGATAATAGGGGGCAGCGCTATGGCTACACCTTC
TRBD1	TRBV19	TRBJ1-1	-	CASSVIQGARIPEAFF	TGTGCCAGTAGTGTGATACAGGGGGCGCGGATCCCTGAAGCTTTCTTT
-	TRBV28	TRBJ1-5	-	CASKGGNQPQHF	TGTGCCAGCAAGGGGGGGAATCAGCCCCAGCATTTT
TRBD2	TRBV5-8	TRBJ2-3	-	CASSLPAGELDTQYF	TGTGCCAGCAGCTTGCCGGCGGGAGAACTGGATACGCAGTATTTT
TRBD1	TRBV18	TRBJ2-7	few	CASSPPSTGAASSYEQYF	TGTGCCAGCTCACCACCGTCGACAGGGGCGGCTTCCTCCTACGAGCAGTACTTC
-	TRBV6-4	TRBJ2-1	medium-sized	CASSDTSFGEQFF	TGTGCCAGCAGTGACACTAGCTTCGGTGAGCAGTTCTTC
-	TRBV4-1	TRBJ1-2	-	CASSPGGSSYGYTF	TGCGCCAGCAGCCCCGGCGGTTCAAGCTATGGCTACACCTTC
TRBD1	TRBV18	TRBJ1-1	-	CASSPTGGYTEAFF	TGTGCCAGCTCTCCCACAGGGGGCTATACTGAAGCTTTCTTT
TRBD2	TRBV30	TRBJ2-1	-	CAWSVMVVSGRANEQFF	TGTGCCTGGAGTGTGATGGTTGTTAGCGGGAGGGCCAATGAGCAGTTCTTC
-	TRBV27	TRBJ1-2	-	CASSLSGDGGDPNYGYTF	TGTGCCAGCAGTTTGAGCGGGGACGGGGGGGACCCTAACTATGGCTACACCTTC
-	TRBV6-1	TRBJ2-3	-	CASSSGSGTDTQYF	TGTGCCAGCAGCTCAGGATCGGGGACAGATACGCAGTATTTT
TRBD1	TRBV4-1	TRBJ1-1	-	CASSHTDGQGFTEAFF	TGCGCCAGCAGCCACACAGATGGACAGGGTTTTACTGAAGCTTTCTTT